A single T cell receptor beta chain is shown here with its context. Its target is unknown. Method: immunoSEQ multiplex PCR; TCRdb's copy keeps in-frame clones and lacks some. The table includes more than 95,000 clones, 92% detected once. The sample originates from a study of T cell responses to AZD1222 COVID-19 vaccine. Study-level findings and limits: Scientists sampled the repertoires only once the peak T cell response had passed. Spike-specific TCR breadth and depth grew following two AZD1222 doses.

V shed 3 bases and J shed 1 base, with 8 bases lying between them. The CDR3 has 14 amino acids. Germline values: CDR1 SGDLS, CDR2 YYNGEE. The sequencing here drew on peripheral blood, taken on day 0 of AZD1222 vaccination. This sequence was found in an adult in good health. The chain has TRBV9 and TRBJ1-3; D unclear. For the CDR3, the DNA is TGTGCCAGCAGCGATCAGTCTTCTGGAAACACCATATATTTT. Translation gives CASSDQSSGNTIYF.